These T cell receptor beta chains were read from a single sample in a study of technical replicates of blood from several donors. Generated by immunoSEQ multiplex PCR, the TCRdb table keeps only in-frame clones and is missing some. This repertoire shows over 85,000 clones, almost 97% found once; its top ten account for approximately 0.36%. Sequences were obtained from T cells isolated from PBMCs. The receptors were gathered from a human donor in good health. The CDR3 runs from the conserved cysteine through the conserved F or W. D genes are given only for firm matches. A clone size is listed for some rows: how often the clone was seen (once, few, many), or a class if it is expanded.

V	D	size	J	DNA	CDR3
TRBV29-1	TRBD1	NA	TRBJ1-1	TGCAGCGTCGCCACCGGACAGGGTGAAGCTTTCTTT	CSVATGQGEAFF
TRBV9	NA	NA	TRBJ1-1	TGTGCCAGCAGCGTAGCTGGCAGGGCCACTGAAGCTTTCTTT	CASSVAGRATEAFF
TRBV9	NA	NA	TRBJ1-1	TGTGCCAGCAGCCGGGGGAACACTGAAGCTTTCTTT	CASSRGNTEAFF
TRBV5-1	TRBD2	NA	TRBJ2-1	TGCGCCAGCAGCCCGACGTGGACTAGTACCTACAATGAGCAGTTCTTC	CASSPTWTSTYNEQFF
TRBV28	TRBD1	NA	TRBJ2-5	TGTGCCAGCACCCTGGACAGGGCGTACCAGGAGACCCAGTACTTC	CASTLDRAYQETQYF
TRBV11-2	NA	NA	TRBJ2-1	TGTGCCAGCAGCTTGGGGGGCTCCTACAATGAGCAGTTCTTC	CASSLGGSYNEQFF
TRBV5-4	TRBD1	NA	TRBJ2-7	TGTGCCAGCAGCCTGGACAGGTCCTCCTACGAGCAGTACTTC	CASSLDRSSYEQYF
TRBV6-1	NA	NA	TRBJ2-7	TGTGCCAGCAAAATTGTGGTTGACAATCACGAGCAGTACTTC	CASKIVVDNHEQYF
TRBV7-6	NA	NA	TRBJ1-1	TGTGCCAGCAGCTTCGGGGTGGACACTGAAGCTTTCTTT	CASSFGVDTEAFF
TRBV11-3	NA	NA	TRBJ2-7	TGTGCCAGCAGCTTGGGGGTCGCGGGGGAGCAGTACTTC	CASSLGVAGEQYF
TRBV9	TRBD2	NA	TRBJ2-3	TGTGCCAGCAGCGTAGCTGTTAGCGGGCGTGTCACAGATACGCAGTATTTT	CASSVAVSGRVTDTQYF
TRBV14	NA	once	TRBJ2-5	TGTGCCAGCAGCCAAGAGGTGCGGGTAGGGACCCAGTACTTC	CASSQEVRVGTQYF
TRBV4-2	TRBD1	few	TRBJ1-1	TGTGCCAGCAGCCCAGAGGTCCAGGGGGCCGGGTCTGAAGCTTTCTTT	CASSPEVQGAGSEAFF
TRBV2	NA	NA	TRBJ2-1	TGTGCCAGTAGGGGTGGGACTGGAGAGTTCAATGAGCAGTTCTTC	CASRGGTGEFNEQFF
TRBV6-6	TRBD1	NA	TRBJ1-2	TGTGCCAGCAGTTACTCGGACAGGAACTATGGCTACACCTTC	CASSYSDRNYGYTF
TRBV5-6	TRBD1	NA	TRBJ1-1	TGTGCCAGCAGCTTACAGGGGGTGAACACTGAAGCTTTCTTT	CASSLQGVNTEAFF
TRBV2	NA	NA	TRBJ2-1	TGTGCCAGCAACAAAATCGTCAATGAGCAGTTCTTC	CASNKIVNEQFF
TRBV29-1	TRBD1	once	TRBJ2-7	TGCAGCGCTCAAGACAGGGGATCCTACGAGCAGTACTTC	CSAQDRGSYEQYF
TRBV27	TRBD1	NA	TRBJ2-7	TGTGCCAGCAGTTCCTCGACAGGGTTTTACGAGCAGTACTTC	CASSSSTGFYEQYF
TRBV15	TRBD2	once	TRBJ2-7	TGTGCCACCAGCAGAGGAGCCGTACTAGCGGTGGGGACCCACGAGCAGTACTTC	CATSRGAVLAVGTHEQYF
TRBV5-1	TRBD2	NA	TRBJ2-1	TGCGCCAGCAGCTTGGTAGGACTAGCGGCCTACAATGAGCAGTTCTTC	CASSLVGLAAYNEQFF
TRBV6-5	TRBD1	NA	TRBJ2-7	TGTGCCAGCAGTCCAGGGACAGCCGAGCAGTACTTC	CASSPGTAEQYF
TRBV5-1	TRBD2	NA	TRBJ2-7	TGCGCCAGCAGCCCGGGACTAAGTGACTACGAGCAGTACTTC	CASSPGLSDYEQYF
TRBV5-5	TRBD2	NA	TRBJ2-7	TGTGCCAGCAGCTTAAAGACTAGCGGAGTAACCTACGAGCAGTACTTC	CASSLKTSGVTYEQYF
TRBV15	TRBD2	NA	TRBJ2-7	TGTGCCACCAGCAGAGAAGCGGGACCCTACGAGCAGTACTTC	CATSREAGPYEQYF
TRBV18	NA	once	TRBJ1-1	TGTGCCAGCTCACCGCGTGAAGCTTTCTTT	CASSPREAFF
TRBV11-2	TRBD1	once	TRBJ2-1	TGTGCCAGCAGCTTGACAGGGATGAGTGAGCAGTTCTTC	CASSLTGMSEQFF
TRBV4-1	NA	NA	TRBJ1-5	TGCGCCAGCAGCCAAGAAGGGGTTCCCAATCAGCCCCAGCATTTT	CASSQEGVPNQPQHF
TRBV9	NA	NA	TRBJ2-3	TGTGCCAGCAGCAAGGCATCGGCAGGGGTGTTAGATACGCAGTATTTT	CASSKASAGVLDTQYF
TRBV27	TRBD2	NA	TRBJ2-1	TGTGCCAGCAGTTTTATGGGTTCTAGCGGGAGAATACACAATGAGCAGTTCTTC	CASSFMGSSGRIHNEQFF
TRBV11-2	NA	NA	TRBJ2-5	TGTGCCAGCAGCTTAGAGCAGCAAGAGACCCAGTACTTC	CASSLEQQETQYF
TRBV6-5	TRBD1	NA	TRBJ1-5	TGTGCCAGCAGACCGACCGGGACAGGGGTACAGCCCCAGCATTTT	CASRPTGTGVQPQHF
TRBV21-1	NA	NA	TRBJ1-2	TGTGCCAGCACCTACTGGGACAGGGATGGCTACACCTTC	CASTYWDRDGYTF
TRBV7-7	NA	NA	TRBJ2-3	TGTGCCAGCAGCTTAGGGCTAGCCCCCTCCACAGATACGCAGTATTTT	CASSLGLAPSTDTQYF
TRBV30	NA	NA	TRBJ1-2	TGTGCCTGGAGTGAGCTATATGGCTACACCTTC	CAWSELYGYTF
TRBV7-3	NA	NA	TRBJ1-3	TGTGCCAGCAGTCTAAATTCAACGGCTGGAAACACCATATATTTT	CASSLNSTAGNTIYF
TRBV5-6	TRBD1	NA	TRBJ2-1	TGTGCCAGCAGCTGGGAAACAGGGGGCTACAATGAGCAGTTCTTC	CASSWETGGYNEQFF
TRBV6-6	NA	NA	TRBJ2-7	TGTGCCAGCACATCAGGGTCCCACGAGCAGTACTTC	CASTSGSHEQYF
TRBV19	TRBD1	NA	TRBJ2-1	TGTGCCAGTAGACAACCGGGACAGGTCTACAATGAGCAGTTCTTC	CASRQPGQVYNEQFF
TRBV5-1	TRBD2	NA	TRBJ2-5	TGCGCCAGCAGCTTCTTAGCGGGAGGGCCTGAGGAGACCCAGTACTTC	CASSFLAGGPEETQYF
TRBV15	TRBD2	NA	TRBJ2-7	TGTGCCACCAGCGGCATAGCGGGGCGAGATTACTACGAGCAGTACTTC	CATSGIAGRDYYEQYF
TRBV6-5	TRBD2	once	TRBJ2-5	TGTGCCAGCAGTTACTACCTAGCGGGAGGAGAAGAGACCCAGTACTTC	CASSYYLAGGEETQYF
TRBV5-1	NA	NA	TRBJ2-7	TGCGCCAGCAGCCGGGACTCTACATCCGAGCAGTACTTC	CASSRDSTSEQYF
TRBV11-2	TRBD1	NA	TRBJ2-5	TGTGCCAGCAGCTTGGGACAGGGGGTCAAAGAGACCCAGTACTTC	CASSLGQGVKETQYF
TRBV7-9	NA	NA	TRBJ1-1	TGTGCCAGCAGCGCATCCGGGGTCATGAACACTGAAGCTTTCTTT	CASSASGVMNTEAFF
TRBV7-8	TRBD1	NA	TRBJ1-5	TGTGCCAGCAGCGCCCAGGGGGTTATGAGCAATCAGCCCCAGCATTTT	CASSAQGVMSNQPQHF
TRBV4-1	TRBD2	NA	TRBJ2-1	TGCGCCAGCAGCCAAGATCCGCGGGGGGAGGATGAGCAGTTCTTC	CASSQDPRGEDEQFF
TRBV7-6	NA	NA	TRBJ2-7	TGTGCCAGCAGCTTCGACTGCCTGTACGAGCAGTACTTC	CASSFDCLYEQYF
TRBV29-1	NA	NA	TRBJ1-2	TGCAGCGTTGAAGATCATGGAGAGCGGGGCTACACCTTC	CSVEDHGERGYTF
TRBV9	NA	NA	TRBJ2-1	TGTGCCAGCAGCGTAGACGGGGTTCTCTCCTACAATGAGCAGTTCTTC	CASSVDGVLSYNEQFF
TRBV29-1	TRBD2	NA	TRBJ2-3	TGCAGCGCGAGACTAGCGGGGTACACAGATACGCAGTATTTT	CSARLAGYTDTQYF
TRBV27	NA	NA	TRBJ1-3	TGTGCCAGCAGCCCGACAAGCTCTGGAAACACCATATATTTT	CASSPTSSGNTIYF
TRBV6-6	NA	NA	TRBJ1-1	TGTGCCAGCAGTGAGTTCGGGGTCGGAGCTGAAGCTTTCTTT	CASSEFGVGAEAFF